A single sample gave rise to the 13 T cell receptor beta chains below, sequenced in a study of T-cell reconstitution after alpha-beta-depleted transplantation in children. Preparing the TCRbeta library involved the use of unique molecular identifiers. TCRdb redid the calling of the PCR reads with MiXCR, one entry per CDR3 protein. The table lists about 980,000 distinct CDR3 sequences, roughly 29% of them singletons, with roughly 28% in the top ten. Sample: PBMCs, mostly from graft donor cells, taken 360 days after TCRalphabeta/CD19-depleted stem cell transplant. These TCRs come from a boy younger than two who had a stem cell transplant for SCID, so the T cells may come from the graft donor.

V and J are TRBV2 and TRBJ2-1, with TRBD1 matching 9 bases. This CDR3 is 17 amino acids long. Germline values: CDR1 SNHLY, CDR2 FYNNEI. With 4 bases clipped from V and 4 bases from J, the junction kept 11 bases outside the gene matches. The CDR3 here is CASSGFLQGAEYNEQFF. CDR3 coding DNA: TGTGCCAGCAGTGGCTTCCTACAGGGGGCGGAATACAATGAGCAGTTCTTC.

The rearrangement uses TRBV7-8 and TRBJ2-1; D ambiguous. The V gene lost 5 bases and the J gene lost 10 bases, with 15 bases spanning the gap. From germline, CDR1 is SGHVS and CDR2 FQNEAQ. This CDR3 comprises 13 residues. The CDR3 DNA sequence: TGTGCCAGCAGCGGAGAAGTACAGAACGAGCAGTTCTTC. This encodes CASSGEVQNEQFF. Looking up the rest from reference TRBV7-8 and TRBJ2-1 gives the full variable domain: GAGVSQSPRYKVAKRGQDVALRCDPISGHVSLFWYQQALGQGPEFLTYFQNEAQLDKSGLPSDRFFAERPEGSVSTLKIQRTQQEDSAVYLCASSGEVQNEQFFGPGTRLTVL.

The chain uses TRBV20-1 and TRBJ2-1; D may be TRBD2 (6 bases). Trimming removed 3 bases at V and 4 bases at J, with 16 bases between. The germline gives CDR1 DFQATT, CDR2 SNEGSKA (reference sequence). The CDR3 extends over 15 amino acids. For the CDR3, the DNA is TGCAGTGCTAGTTCACTAGCTCGAAGATACAATGAGCAGTTCTTC. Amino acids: CSASSLARRYNEQFF.

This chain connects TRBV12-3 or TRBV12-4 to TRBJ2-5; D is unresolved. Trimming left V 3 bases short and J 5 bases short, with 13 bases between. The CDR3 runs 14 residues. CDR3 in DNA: TGTGCCAGCAGTTTGTATGGCGGCGAGGAGACCCAGTACTTC. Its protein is CASSLYGGEETQYF.

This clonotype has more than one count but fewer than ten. The CDR3 nucleotides are TGCGCCAGCAGCCATCCCCCGTTGGGGGACACCGGGGAGCTGTTTTTT. Encoded protein: CASSHPPLGDTGELFF. This chain joins TRBV4-1 and TRBJ2-2, with D perhaps given as TRBD1 or TRBD2 (5 bases each). Trimming took 3 bases from V and 3 from J, leaving 14 bases between them. Germline CDR1 MGHRA, CDR2 YSYEKL. The CDR3 totals 16 residues.

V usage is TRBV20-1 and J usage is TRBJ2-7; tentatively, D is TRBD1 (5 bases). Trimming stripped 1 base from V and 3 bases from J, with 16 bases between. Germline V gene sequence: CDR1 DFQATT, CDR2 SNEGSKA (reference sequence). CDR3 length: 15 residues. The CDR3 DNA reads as TGCAGTGCTAGAGGACCTGGACACGCACTCTACGAGCAGTACTTC. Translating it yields CSARGPGHALYEQYF.

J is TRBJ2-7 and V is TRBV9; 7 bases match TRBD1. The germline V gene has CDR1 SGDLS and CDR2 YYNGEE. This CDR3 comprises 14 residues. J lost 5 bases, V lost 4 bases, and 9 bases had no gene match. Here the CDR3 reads CASSPRDRKDEQYF. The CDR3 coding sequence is TGTGCCAGCAGCCCACGGGACAGAAAGGACGAGCAGTACTTC. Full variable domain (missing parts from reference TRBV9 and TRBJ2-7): DSGVTQTPKHLITATGQRVTLRCSPRSGDLSVYWYQQSLDQGLQFLIQYYNGEERAKGNILERFSAQQFPDLHSELNLSSLELGDSALYFCASSPRDRKDEQYFGPGTRLTVT.

The CDR3 spells CASSSRGATTTTDTQYF. The CDR3 DNA reads as TGTGCCAGCAGCAGCCGGGGGGCCACGACTACGACAGATACGCAGTATTTT. The chain joins TRBV7-2 to TRBJ2-3; TRBD2 might be the D (7 bases). Between the trimmed V and J ends, which lost 5 bases and 3 bases, there was a span of 21 bases. The CDR3 extends over 17 amino acids. Germline assignment: CDR1 SGHTA and CDR2 FQGNSA.

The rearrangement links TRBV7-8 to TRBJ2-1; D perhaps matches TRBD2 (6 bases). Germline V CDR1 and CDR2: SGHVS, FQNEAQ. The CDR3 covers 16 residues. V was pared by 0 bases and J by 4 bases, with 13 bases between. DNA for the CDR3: TGTGCCAGCAGCTTAGCTGGCGGGGTATTTTACAATGAGCAGTTCTTC. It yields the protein CASSLAGGVFYNEQFF.

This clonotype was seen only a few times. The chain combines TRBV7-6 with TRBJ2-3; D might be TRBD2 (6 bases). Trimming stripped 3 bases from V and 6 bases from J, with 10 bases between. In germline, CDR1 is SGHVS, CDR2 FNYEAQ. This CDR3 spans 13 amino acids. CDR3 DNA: TGTGCCAGCAGCTTCGAGCGGGTTGATACGCAGTATTTT. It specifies CASSFERVDTQYF.

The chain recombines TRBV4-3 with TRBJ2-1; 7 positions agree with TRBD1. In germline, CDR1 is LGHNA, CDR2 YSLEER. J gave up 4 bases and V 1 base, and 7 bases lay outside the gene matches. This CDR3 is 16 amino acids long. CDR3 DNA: TGCGCCAGCAGCCAAGCGTCAAACAGGGGTTACAATGAGCAGTTCTTC. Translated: CASSQASNRGYNEQFF.

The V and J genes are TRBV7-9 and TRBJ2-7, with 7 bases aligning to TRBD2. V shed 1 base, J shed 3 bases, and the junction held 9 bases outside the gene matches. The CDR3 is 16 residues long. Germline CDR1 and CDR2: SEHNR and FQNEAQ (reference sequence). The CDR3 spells CASSLGGLRSGYEQYF. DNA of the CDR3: TGTGCCAGCAGCTTAGGGGGACTACGGTCCGGCTACGAGCAGTACTTC. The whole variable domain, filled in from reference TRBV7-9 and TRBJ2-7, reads DTGVSQNPRHKITKRGQNVTFRCDPISEHNRLYWYRQTLGQGPEFLTYFQNEAQLEKSRLLSDRFSAERPKGSFSTLEIQRTEQGDSAMYLCASSLGGLRSGYEQYFGPGTRLTVT.

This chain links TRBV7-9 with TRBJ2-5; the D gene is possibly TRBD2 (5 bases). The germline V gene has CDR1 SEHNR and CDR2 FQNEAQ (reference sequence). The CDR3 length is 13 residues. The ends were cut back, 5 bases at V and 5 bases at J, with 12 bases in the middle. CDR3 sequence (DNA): TGTGCCAGCAGCCGGACTTGGGAGGAGACCCAGTACTTC. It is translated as CASSRTWEETQYF. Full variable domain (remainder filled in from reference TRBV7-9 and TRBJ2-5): DTGVSQNPRHKITKRGQNVTFRCDPISEHNRLYWYRQTLGQGPEFLTYFQNEAQLEKSRLLSDRFSAERPKGSFSTLEIQRTEQGDSAMYLCASSRTWEETQYFGPGTRLLVL.